This T cell receptor (beta chain) was obtained from a study of blood T cell repertoires in COVID-19. Measured with immunoSEQ multiplex PCR; TCRdb has only the in-frame clones, and not every one. Counted here are about 100,000 clones, almost 90% occurring once; the ten biggest clones make up approximately 5.3%. The germline CDR1 and CDR2 sequences are MNHEY and SMNVEV (reference sequence). V was trimmed by 8 bases and J by 8 bases, leaving 18 bases between them. The CDR3 is 13 amino acids. This chain links TRBV27 with TRBJ1-2, with D perhaps matching TRBD1 (5 bases). This TCR was sampled from a human donor in a cohort sampled during active COVID-19. Material: peripheral blood. The chain's CDR3 is CASPLQGDGGYTF. CDR3 sequence (DNA): TGTGCCAGCCCCCTTCAGGGTGATGGGGGCTACACCTTC.